The 32 T cell receptor beta chains reported below all come from one sample, sequenced in a study of glioma-infiltrating T cells after dendritic cell vaccination. Repertoires were generated with immunoSEQ multiplex PCR, while TCRdb's copy carries only in-frame clones and drops some. Here the sample spans tens of thousands of clones, 82% being singletons. The sample in question was blood, obtained before dendritic cell vaccination. The receptors originated from a human donor with glioblastoma.

V usage is TRBV18 and J usage is TRBJ2-7; D possibly corresponds to TRBD1 (6 bases). The V gene lost 4 bases and the J gene lost 2 bases, with 12 bases spanning the gap. Germline CDR1 KGHSH, CDR2 LQKENI. CDR3 length equals 14 residues. The CDR3: CASSLRTEPYEQYF. The CDR3 nucleotides read TGTGCCAGCTCACTACGGACAGAGCCCTACGAGCAGTACTTC.

This chain uses TRBV2 with TRBJ2-1; 11 bases are shared with TRBD1. The CDR3 is 14 residues long. V lost 6 bases to trimming and J lost 8 bases; unmatched junction nucleotides: 6. Germline V lookup: CDR1 SNHLY, CDR2 FYNNEI. In DNA form, the CDR3 reads TGTGCCAGCAGCGGGACAGGGGGGTACCATGAGCAGTTCTTC. It yields the protein CASSGTGGYHEQFF.

The CDR3 coding sequence is TGTGCCAGCAGTGAAATGTTGGACAGGGGATATGGCTACACCTTC. This codes for CASSEMLDRGYGYTF. V and J are TRBV6-1 and TRBJ1-2; 9 positions match TRBD1. The J segment lost 5 bases and the V segment lost 2 bases, leaving 6 bases of the junction unmatched. Germline lookup yields CDR1 MNHNS and CDR2 SASEGT. This CDR3 contains 15 residues.

This chain joins TRBV11-2 and TRBJ1-2; D gene ambiguous. There are 14 residues in the CDR3. Trimming pared 6 bases from V and 5 bases from J, leaving 16 bases between. Germline V gene data show CDR1 as SGHAT and CDR2 as FQNNGV. The CDR3 nucleotides read TGTGCCAGCAGTCTTACTCCGGACTTATATGGCTACACCTTC. Protein: CASSLTPDLYGYTF.

The chain recombines TRBV9 with TRBJ2-4; 7 nucleotides line up with TRBD1. The CDR3 has 17 amino acids. The V gene's germline CDR1 is SGDLS and CDR2 YYNGEE. The J segment lost 2 bases and the V segment lost 2 bases, leaving 10 bases of the junction unmatched. The CDR3 is CASSVGEGASSKNIQYF. CDR3 DNA sequence: TGTGCCAGCAGCGTCGGCGAGGGGGCTTCGTCCAAAAACATTCAGTACTTC.

The chain carries TRBV5-4 and TRBJ2-7; tentative D call: TRBD2 (6 bases). CDR1 is SGHNT, CDR2 YYREEE, per germline (reference sequence). The CDR3 has 11 amino acids. Trimming took off 1 base at V and 10 bases at J, with 9 bases between the two ends. The CDR3 DNA reads TGTGCCAGCAGCTTGTTCGGGACTCAGTACTTC. This translates into CASSLFGTQYF.

V and J are TRBV28 and TRBJ1-2; 8 nucleotides line up with TRBD1. In germline, CDR1 is MDHEN, CDR2 SYDVKM. V shed 8 bases, J shed 7 bases, and the junction held 12 bases outside the gene matches. The CDR3 consists of 14 residues. CDR3 sequence: CASLSGQGAAGYTF. In DNA form, the CDR3 reads TGTGCCAGCCTCTCCGGTCAGGGGGCGGCTGGCTACACCTTC.

The rearrangement uses TRBV19 and TRBJ1-2; D is perhaps TRBD1 (6 bases). The CDR3 is made up of 12 amino acids. The V end was cut by 6 bases, the J end by 6 bases, with 11 bases between. Germline CDR1 reads LNHDA; CDR2 reads SQIVND (reference sequence). CDR3 DNA sequence: TGTGCCAGTAGGACTAACAGGGATGGCTACACCTTC. Translating gives CASRTNRDGYTF.

In DNA, the CDR3 is TGTGCCAGCAGTGGCCGGGACAGGGGACTCATGGGTGAAAAACTGTTTTTT. Translation: CASSGRDRGLMGEKLFF. The chain recombines TRBV6-1 with TRBJ1-4, with 10 bases fitting TRBD1. The germline V gene encodes CDR1 MNHNS and CDR2 SASEGT. The CDR3 covers 17 residues. The ends lost 4 bases at V and 7 bases at J; junction bases unmatched: 12.

The chain combines TRBV27 with TRBJ2-3; TRBD2 agrees at 14 bases. V lost 3 bases to trimming and J lost 5 bases; unmatched junction nucleotides: 1. This CDR3 spans 15 amino acids. Looked up from germline, CDR1 is MNHEY and CDR2 is SMNVEV (reference sequence). In nucleotides, the CDR3 is TGTGCCAGCAGTTTGACTAGCGGGAGGGTAGATACGCAGTATTTT. Its translation is CASSLTSGRVDTQYF.

The J gene is TRBJ2-5, the V gene TRBV13, with D possibly TRBD1 on 6 matching bases. The CDR3 covers 12 residues. V was pared by 5 bases and J by 8 bases, with 12 bases between. The V gene's germline CDR1 is PRHDT and CDR2 FYEKMQ (reference sequence). The CDR3 loop is CASSINRVTQYF. The CDR3 bases are TGTGCCAGCAGCATAAACAGGGTTACCCAGTACTTC.

The chain carries TRBV5-6 and TRBJ1-1; unclear D gene. Germline CDR1 and CDR2: SGHDT and YYEEEE. There are 14 residues in the CDR3. V gave up 2 bases and J gave up 5 bases, with 13 bases separating them. CDR3 sequence reads: CASSFREGGTEAFF. Here the CDR3 DNA reads TGTGCCAGCAGCTTTAGAGAGGGTGGGACTGAAGCTTTCTTT. The entire variable domain, with the rest obtained from reference TRBV5-6 and TRBJ1-1, is as follows: DAGVTQSPTHLIKTRGQQVTLRCSPKSGHDTVSWYQQALGQGPQFIFQYYEEEERQRGNFPDRFSGHQFPNYSSELNVNALLLGDSALYLCASSFREGGTEAFFGQGTRLTVV.

V and J are TRBV18 and TRBJ2-1; 8 bases agree with TRBD2. The V and J ends lost 6 bases and 7 bases, in that order; junction bases with no gene match: 2. The CDR3 consists of 12 residues. CDR1 and CDR2 from the germline V gene are KGHSH and LQKENI. The CDR3 DNA sequence: TGTGCCAGCTCCCCGGGGGGGAATGAGCAGTTCTTC. Its translation: CASSPGGNEQFF.

This chain's CDR3 is CACPRGSGGTDTQYF. The CDR3 DNA follows: TGTGCCTGCCCCAGGGGTAGCGGGGGCACAGATACGCAGTATTTT. The rearrangement uses TRBV30 and TRBJ2-3; 8 bases are a match to TRBD2. Germline CDR1 reads GTSNPN; CDR2 reads SVGIG (reference sequence). V dropped 6 bases and J dropped 1; count of bases not matched to a gene: 9. The CDR3 sequence is 15 residues long.

V is TRBV2 and J is TRBJ2-1; 9 bases line up with TRBD2. The J segment lost 3 bases and the V segment lost 3 bases, leaving 3 bases of the junction unmatched. This CDR3 contains 15 residues. Germline V gene sequence: CDR1 SNHLY, CDR2 FYNNEI. The CDR3 DNA sequence: TGTGCCAGCAGTGAGAGCGGGAGGATCTACAATGAGCAGTTCTTC. It encodes CASSESGRIYNEQFF.

The V gene is TRBV6-1, the J gene TRBJ2-7; D possibly corresponds to TRBD2 (5 bases). The CDR3 loop spans 19 amino acids. Per the germline V gene, CDR1 is MNHNS and CDR2 is SASEGT. V was cut by 1 base and J by 0 bases, with 22 bases left in between. CDR3 amino acids: CASSEEYGGPGFGSYEQYV. CDR3 DNA sequence: TGTGCCAGCAGTGAAGAGTATGGTGGGCCGGGGTTCGGCTCCTACGAGCAGTACGTC.

The genes are TRBV2 and TRBJ1-5; D remains unclear. The CDR3 contains 15 residues. Germline CDR1 reads SNHLY; CDR2 reads FYNNEI. V lost 0 bases to trimming and J lost 7 bases, with 13 bases between them. The CDR3 is CASSEAGGEAQPQHF. DNA of the CDR3: TGTGCCAGCAGTGAAGCCGGCGGGGAAGCGCAGCCCCAGCATTTT.

The chain recombines TRBV6-5 with TRBJ1-1; 8 bases are shared with TRBD1. Germline CDR1 is MNHEY and CDR2 is SVGAGI. The CDR3 covers 15 residues. V shed 5 bases, J shed 6 bases, and the junction held 11 bases outside the gene matches. The CDR3, as DNA: TGTGCCAGCAGTAAAATAACAGGGGGAATCTCTGAAGCTTTCTTT. Amino acids: CASSKITGGISEAFF.

The chain links TRBV7-2 to TRBJ1-6; 7 nucleotides line up with TRBD1. Germline V gene lookup returns CDR1 SGHTA and CDR2 FQGNSA. J lost 8 bases, V lost 5 bases, and 9 bases had no gene match. The CDR3 length is 15 residues. The CDR3 coding sequence is TGTGCCAGCAGCCCGGAGGGGGCGGACTATTCACCCCTCCACTTT. Its translation is CASSPEGADYSPLHF.

The V and J genes are TRBV15 and TRBJ2-7, with D perhaps matching TRBD1 (5 bases). This CDR3 contains 16 residues. Germline loops: CDR1 LNHNV, CDR2 YYDKDF (reference sequence). Trimming removed 2 bases from V and 0 bases from J, with 14 bases in between. CDR3 in amino acids: CATSRRVGAVSYEQYV. The CDR3 DNA reads TGTGCCACCAGCAGAAGAGTAGGGGCTGTCTCCTACGAGCAGTACGTC.

This clone has only a few counts. The V and J genes are TRBV5-6 and TRBJ2-3, with D perhaps matching TRBD1 (6 bases). The length of the CDR3 is 14 residues. Trimming stripped 0 bases from V and 1 base from J, with 6 bases between. Germline assignment: CDR1 SGHDT and CDR2 YYEEEE. CDR3: CASSLAGGTDTQYF. Written as DNA, the CDR3 is TGTGCCAGCAGCTTGGCAGGGGGCACAGATACGCAGTATTTT.

This sequence joins TRBV11-3 and TRBJ2-1, with TRBD2 matching over 14 bases. The CDR3 contains 16 residues. The junction had 3 bases not matched to a gene; V was cut back by 5 bases and J by 3 bases. Looked up from germline, CDR1 is SGHNT and CDR2 is YENEEA. CDR3 protein: CASSQGLAGVYNEQFF. The DNA for the CDR3 is TGTGCCAGCAGCCAGGGACTAGCGGGGGTCTACAATGAGCAGTTCTTC.

This sequence joins TRBV9 and TRBJ1-2, with D perhaps TRBD1 (5 bases). CDR3 length equals 15 residues. V gave up 0 bases and J gave up 1 base, with 10 bases separating them. Germline loops: CDR1 SGDLS, CDR2 YYNGEE. For the CDR3, the DNA is TGTGCCAGCAGCGTAGGGACACTCGTTAACTATGGCTACACCTTC. Encoded protein: CASSVGTLVNYGYTF.

The chain uses TRBV6-5 and TRBJ2-3; 8 bases align to TRBD1. V shed 4 bases and J 3 bases; nucleotides not matched to a gene: 3. The CDR3 extends over 14 amino acids. Germline V lookup: CDR1 MNHEY, CDR2 SVGAGI. CDR3 sequence (DNA): TGTGCCAGCAGTTTATACAGGGGGACAGATACGCAGTATTTT. This sequence encodes CASSLYRGTDTQYF.

CDR3 region: CASSITTNTGELFF. The CDR3 nucleotides are TGTGCCAGCAGCATAACTACGAACACCGGGGAGCTGTTTTTT. The chain joins TRBV11-3 to TRBJ2-2; D is unresolved. The germline V and J ends were trimmed by 5 bases and 0 bases, with 7 bases remaining between them. This CDR3 region has 14 residues. The V gene's germline CDR1 is SGHNT and CDR2 YENEEA.

The rearrangement links TRBV7-6 to TRBJ2-3; D might be TRBD2 (5 bases). The CDR3 is 14 residues long. With 4 bases removed from V and 4 bases from J, the gap between germline ends came to 12 bases. Germline V gene data show CDR1 as SGHVS and CDR2 as FNYEAQ. CDR3 nucleotides: TGTGCCAGCAGCTCTCGGTCGGGATCAGATACGCAGTATTTT. It yields the protein CASSSRSGSDTQYF.

This clone came up a few times. CDR3 sequence (DNA): TGTGCCAGCAGCCCATCCGGGACTAGCGGCAATACGCAGTATTTT. Protein: CASSPSGTSGNTQYF. The rearrangement joins TRBV7-3 to TRBJ2-3; 11 nucleotides line up with TRBD2. After removal of 5 bases from V and 7 bases from J, the junction contained 8 bases not matched to a gene. This CDR3 comprises 15 residues. Germline V gives CDR1 SGHTA, CDR2 FQGTGA.

On this clone itself: Compared with germline, one end of the junction differs, possibly owing to a read error. This chain links TRBV4-1 with TRBJ2-2; 9 bases agree with TRBD2. The germline V gene has CDR1 MGHRA and CDR2 YSYEKL. The CDR3 spans 15 residues. CDR3 in amino acids: CASSQDLAGTGGLFF. The CDR3 DNA reads TGCGCCAGCAGCCAAGATCTAGCGGGGACCGGGGGGCTGTTTTTT.

DNA of the CDR3: TGTGCCAGCAGTTACGGGCTAGCGGGAGGAGATACGCAGTATTTT. Translation: CASSYGLAGGDTQYF. The V gene is TRBV6-5, the J gene TRBJ2-3; 11 bases are a match to TRBD2. The V gene end was trimmed by 2 bases and the J gene end by 5 bases; junction bases not matched to a gene: 3. The CDR3 has 15 amino acids. In germline, CDR1 is MNHEY, CDR2 SVGAGI.

This chain joins TRBV30 and TRBJ2-1, with 7 bases that match TRBD1. CDR1 GTSNPN and CDR2 SVGIG come from the germline V gene (reference sequence). This CDR3 has 12 residues. V shed 3 bases, J shed 7 bases, and the junction held 3 bases outside the gene matches. CDR3: CAWSLQGNEQFF. The CDR3 DNA sequence: TGTGCCTGGAGCCTACAGGGGAATGAGCAGTTCTTC.

The rearrangement uses TRBV30 and TRBJ2-3; 10 positions agree with TRBD2. Germline-derived CDR1 and CDR2 are GTSNPN and SVGIG (reference sequence). The CDR3 consists of 13 residues. The junction had 1 base not matched to a gene; V was cut back by 7 bases and J by 0 bases. The CDR3 region has the DNA TGTGCCTTGACTAGCGGGAGCACAGATACGCAGTATTTT. Residues: CALTSGSTDTQYF.

V and J are TRBV9 and TRBJ2-2; 7 nucleotides match TRBD2. The germline V gene encodes CDR1 SGDLS and CDR2 YYNGEE. CDR3 size: 15 residues. V gave up 2 bases and J gave up 5 bases; unmatched junction bases: 6. CDR3 residues: CASSVSSGPTGELFF. Written as DNA, the CDR3 is TGTGCCAGCAGCGTTAGTAGCGGGCCGACCGGGGAGCTGTTTTTT.